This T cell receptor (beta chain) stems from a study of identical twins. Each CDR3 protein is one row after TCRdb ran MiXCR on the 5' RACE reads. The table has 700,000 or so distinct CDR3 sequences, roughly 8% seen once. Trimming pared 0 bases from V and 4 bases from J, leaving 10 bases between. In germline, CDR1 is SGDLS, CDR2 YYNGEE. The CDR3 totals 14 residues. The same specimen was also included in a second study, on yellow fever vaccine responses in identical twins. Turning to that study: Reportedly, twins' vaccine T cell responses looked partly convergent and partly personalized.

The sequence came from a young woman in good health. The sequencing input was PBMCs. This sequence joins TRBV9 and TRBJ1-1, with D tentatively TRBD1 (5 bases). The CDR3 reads CASSVGGFGTEAFF. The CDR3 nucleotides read TGTGCCAGCAGCGTAGGGGGGTTCGGCACTGAAGCTTTCTTT.